The 17 T cell receptor beta chains below were found in one sample sequenced in a study of blood T cells in healthy people across ages. Then a second PCR, running roughly 6 to 11 cycles, was carried out with a sample-barcoded 5' primer and a J-beta primer mix. MiXCR was run by TCRdb on the 5' RACE reads, yielding one entry per CDR3 protein. Among some 750,000 distinct CDR3 sequences listed, about 20% were seen once. Input material: blood. The receptors were gathered from a man in his sixties or seventies in good health.

In its sample, this clonotype was seen once. This sequence joins TRBV20-1 and TRBJ2-1, with D maybe TRBD1 (5 bases). Germline V CDR1 and CDR2: DFQATT, SNEGSKA (reference sequence). The CDR3 is 15 residues long. V was clipped by 0 bases and J by 0 bases, with 9 bases between them. The CDR3 reads CSAREGLSSYNEQFF. Here the CDR3 DNA reads TGCAGTGCTAGAGAGGGGCTGAGCTCCTACAATGAGCAGTTCTTC.

This clonotype was counted many times. The gene calls are TRBV12-3 or TRBV12-4 and TRBJ2-7; 10 bases line up with TRBD2. The CDR3 sequence is 13 residues long. The trim removed 6 bases at V and 5 bases at J, leaving 4 bases unmatched. CDR3 coding DNA: TGTGCCAGCAGCCGGACTAGCGGACACGAGCAGTACGTC. It encodes CASSRTSGHEQYV.

This clonotype was recorded a few times. The V and J genes are TRBV6-2 or TRBV6-3 and TRBJ2-1; 9 bases are a match to TRBD2. This CDR3 contains 15 residues. Trimming at V came to 3 bases and at J to 8 bases, leaving 8 bases not matched to a gene. From germline, CDR1 is MNHEY and CDR2 SVGEGT. CDR3 region: CASSYGSGSLYEQFF. The CDR3 DNA reads TGTGCCAGCAGTTATGGTAGCGGGAGTTTGTATGAGCAGTTCTTC.

The V and J genes are TRBV6-1 and TRBJ2-1; weak D call: TRBD1 (6 bases). The CDR3 has 15 residues. Germline V gene data show CDR1 as MNHNS and CDR2 as SASEGT. The ends were cut back, 6 bases at V and 2 bases at J, with 14 bases in the middle. The CDR3 loop is CASRRTGITYNEQFF. The CDR3 DNA reads TGTGCCAGCAGGAGAACAGGGATTACCTACAATGAGCAGTTCTTC.

This clonotype was seen more than once but under ten times. This chain connects TRBV28 to TRBJ1-2, with D unclear. In germline, CDR1 is MDHEN, CDR2 SYDVKM. Trimming removed 1 base at V and 8 bases at J, with 14 bases between. This CDR3 is 14 amino acids long. The CDR3, as DNA: TGTGCCAGCAGTTTATCGGCAGGCCTGAAGGGCTACACCTTC. It is translated as CASSLSAGLKGYTF.

This chain links TRBV20-1 with TRBJ1-1; 8 positions agree with TRBD1. Germline CDR1 and CDR2: DFQATT and SNEGSKA (reference sequence). CDR3 length: 17 residues. V gave up 1 base and J gave up 5 bases; unmatched junction bases: 15. CDR3 nucleotide sequence: TGCAGTGCTAGAGCACCGCCAGGGACAGGCCGGCAGACTGAAGCTTTCTTT. Protein product: CSARAPPGTGRQTEAFF.

This sequence joins TRBV20-1 and TRBJ2-3; 7 nucleotides agree with TRBD2. J was trimmed by 1 base and V by 3 bases; bases with no gene match: 7. The germline gives CDR1 DFQATT, CDR2 SNEGSKA (reference sequence). There are 15 residues in the CDR3. This CDR3 is CSASGSLAGTDTQYF. CDR3 bases: TGCAGTGCTAGTGGGTCTCTAGCGGGCACAGATACGCAGTATTTT.

The chain employs TRBV19 and TRBJ2-5; 13 positions match TRBD2. The CDR3 sequence is 15 residues long. In germline, CDR1 is LNHDA, CDR2 SQIVND (reference sequence). Trimming took 7 bases from V and 9 from J; bases not matched to a gene: 11. CDR3 DNA: TGTGCCAGTACTACTCGGACTAGCGGGAGCGGGGCCCAGTACTTC. It is translated as CASTTRTSGSGAQYF.

The chain carries TRBV3-1 and TRBJ2-3; D not resolved. The CDR3 consists of 13 residues. Germline-derived CDR1 and CDR2 are LGHDT and YNNKEL (reference sequence). Trimming removed 4 bases from V and 5 bases from J, with 10 bases in between. The CDR3 reads CASSPIGLDTQYF. CDR3 nucleotide sequence: TGTGCCAGCAGCCCGATCGGTCTAGATACGCAGTATTTT.

A few counts support this clonotype. The J gene is TRBJ1-2, the V gene TRBV4-3; tentatively, D is TRBD1 (5 bases). Trimming removed 4 bases at V and 0 bases at J, with 15 bases between. This CDR3 is built from 16 residues. From germline, CDR1 is LGHNA and CDR2 YSLEER. The CDR3 loop is CASSPQTVLTNYGYTF. CDR3 nucleotides: TGCGCCAGCAGCCCGCAGACAGTGTTAACTAACTATGGCTACACCTTC.

This rearrangement joins TRBV6-6 to TRBJ2-7; perhaps TRBD2 as D (6 bases). Between the trimmed V and J ends, which lost 5 bases and 0 bases, there was a span of 14 bases. The CDR3 covers 15 residues. CDR1 and CDR2 from the germline V gene are MNHNY and SVGAGI (reference sequence). In DNA form, the CDR3 reads TGTGCCAGCAGTCCCTGGGGACTTAACTCCTACGAGCAGTACTTC. Its protein product is CASSPWGLNSYEQYF.

The genes are TRBV15 and TRBJ2-5; tentatively, D is TRBD2 (6 bases). The tail of the sequence fits TRBJ2-7 better, so the J call may be wrong. Germline V gene data show CDR1 as LNHNV and CDR2 as YYDKDF (reference sequence). This CDR3 comprises 14 residues. CDR3 in DNA: TGTGCCACCAGCAGAGATCGGGAGACCTACGAGCAGTACTTC. Translation: CATSRDRETYEQYF.

The V call is TRBV12-3 or TRBV12-4, the J call TRBJ2-5; unclear D gene. The DNA matches TRBJ2-7 better at its end, which makes the J call doubtful. The CDR3 sequence is 11 residues long. CDR3 sequence reads: CASSWQYEQYF. For the CDR3, the DNA is TGTGCCAGCAGTTGGCAATACGAGCAGTACTTC.

This clonotype was counted a few times. The gene calls are TRBV12-3 or TRBV12-4 and TRBJ1-6; TRBD1 is a possible D gene (6 bases). Trimming cost V 7 bases and J 7 bases, with 17 bases left between them. The CDR3 sequence is 15 residues long. CDR3 coding DNA: TGTGCCAGCACCAAGGGAGACAGGATCAATTCACCCCTCCACTTT. Its translation is CASTKGDRINSPLHF.

The chain combines TRBV10-1 with TRBJ1-1; possible D gene TRBD1, 6 bases. V lost 3 bases and J 6 bases, leaving 14 bases between the germline ends. The length of the CDR3 is 14 residues. Germline values: CDR1 WNHNN, CDR2 SYGVQD (reference sequence). CDR3 coding DNA: TGCGCCAGCAGTGAATCCCCACAGGGCCCTGAAGCTTTCTTT. Encoded protein: CASSESPQGPEAFF.

This clonotype showed up just a few times. The V gene is TRBV5-5, the J gene TRBJ2-1, with a tentative D call TRBD2 (7 bases). Deletions cut 2 bases from V and 9 bases from J, with 18 bases between. CDR1 is SGHKS, CDR2 YYEKEE, per germline (reference sequence). CDR3 size: 15 residues. The DNA of the CDR3 is TGTGCCAGCAGCTTACGGGGGGCGGATTCCGGTGAGCAGTTCTTC. Residues: CASSLRGADSGEQFF.

In this sample, this clonotype turned up a few times. The V and J genes are TRBV4-3 and TRBJ2-7; 7 bases are shared with TRBD2. TRBJ2-1 explains the end of the DNA better; the J call may be wrong. Germline assignment: CDR1 LGHNA and CDR2 YSLEER. The CDR3 loop spans 17 amino acids. The CDR3 DNA is TGCGCCAGCAGCCAAGGAGGCGGGAGTTATGAGGATAATGAGCAGTTCTTC. Encoded protein: CASSQGGGSYEDNEQFF.